These T cell receptor beta chains were read from a single sample in a study of cytomegalovirus exposure and HLA in healthy donors. The protocol was immunoSEQ multiplex PCR, while the TCRdb copy is restricted to in-frame clones and leaves out a portion. The sample carries 150,000 to 200,000 clones, over 75% recorded once. Sequenced: PBMCs. Source of these receptors: a man aged 50-59 years in good health and CMV-seropositive. Each CDR3 is given with its conserved first and last residue. The order of the fields is clone size, D gene, V gene, J gene, CDR3 DNA, CDR3 protein. D genes are given only for firm matches. Size values are once, few and many counts, or a class for expanded clones, and some rows have none.

>-|TRBD1|TRBV11-2|TRBJ2-3
TGTGCCAGCAGCAGCCGGGACAGGAGCACAGATACGCAGTATTTT
CASSSRDRSTDTQYF
>-|TRBD1|TRBV6-6|TRBJ2-7
TGTGCCAGCACCAAGGGACAGGCCTACGAGCAGTACTTC
CASTKGQAYEQYF
>-|-|TRBV6-5|TRBJ1-1
TGTGCCAGCAAGCGGGCCGAGTTGAACACTGAAGCTTTCTTT
CASKRAELNTEAFF
>-|TRBD1|TRBV5-6|TRBJ2-7
TGTGCCAGCAGCACCATCCACCAAGGACAGGGGGAACACGAGCAGTACTTC
CASSTIHQGQGEHEQYF
>-|-|TRBV19|TRBJ2-1
TGTGCCAGTAGTATCTTATCTGGCCATGAGCAGTTCTTC
CASSILSGHEQFF
>-|-|TRBV9|TRBJ2-1
TGTGCCAGCAGCGTAGACTTTAATGAGCAGTTCTTC
CASSVDFNEQFF
>-|TRBD1|TRBV5-4|TRBJ1-2
TGTGCCAGCAGCTTCCTTGTGGCAGGGGGCGAGGGCTACACCTTC
CASSFLVAGGEGYTF
>-|TRBD1|TRBV7-9|TRBJ2-5
TGTGCCAGCGGATCGACAGGGTCGGAGGAGACCCAGTACTTC
CASGSTGSEETQYF
>-|-|TRBV2|TRBJ2-1
TGTGCCAGCAGTCATCCCCAAGACAGGTACAATGAGCAGTTCTTC
CASSHPQDRYNEQFF
>-|TRBD1|TRBV28|TRBJ2-5
TGTGCCAGCCATATGACAGGGATGCAAGAGACCCAGTACTTC
CASHMTGMQETQYF
>-|TRBD2|TRBV19|TRBJ2-1
TGTGCCAGTAGTCTAGGACTAGCGGGGGTTGAGCAGTTCTTC
CASSLGLAGVEQFF
>-|-|TRBV9|TRBJ1-1
TGTGCCAGCAGCGTAGGCAAGGGGACTGAAGCTTTCTTT
CASSVGKGTEAFF
>-|-|TRBV6-6|TRBJ1-6
TGTGCCAGCAGTGGCGGCTCCTATAATTCACCCCTCCACTTT
CASSGGSYNSPLHF
>-|-|TRBV7-3|TRBJ1-1
TGTGCCAGCAGCCTGAAGAGGGCCCCGAACACTGAAGCTTTCTTT
CASSLKRAPNTEAFF
>few|-|TRBV7-9|TRBJ1-3
TGTGCCAGCAGTATACGGACGGAGCGGGCGAACACCATATATTTT
CASSIRTERANTIYF
>-|TRBD1|TRBV7-8|TRBJ1-2
TGTGCCAGCAGCCATGGACAGGGGAGGGGTGGTGGCTACACCTTC
CASSHGQGRGGGYTF
>few|-|TRBV28|TRBJ1-2
TGTGCCAGCAGGATGGGGCCCCTCTATGGCTACACCTTC
CASRMGPLYGYTF
>-|TRBD2|TRBV7-3|TRBJ2-1
TGTGCCAGCAGCTTAACATCTATCGGGGGGGCCTCCTACTACAATGAGCAGTTCTTC
CASSLTSIGGASYYNEQFF
>-|-|TRBV2|TRBJ2-3
TGTGCCAGCTCTCGAGGGGGGGCCACAGATACGCAGTATTTT
CASSRGGATDTQYF
>few|-|TRBV19|TRBJ1-1
TGTGCCAGTACCCGGGGAACTGAAGCTTTCTTT
CASTRGTEAFF
>-|TRBD1|TRBV28|TRBJ1-5
TGTGCCAGCAGAGACTCGGGGGACAGGGGCCGGGGGGGTCAGCCCCGGCATTTT
CASRDSGDRGRGGQPRHF
>few|TRBD1|TRBV6-5|TRBJ1-1
TGTGCCAGCAGTTACTCGGGACAGGACACTGAAGCTTTCTTT
CASSYSGQDTEAFF
>-|TRBD2|TRBV13|TRBJ2-1
TGTGCCAGCAGCAGAGGGACTAGCGGGTACAATGAGCAGTTCTTC
CASSRGTSGYNEQFF
>-|-|TRBV15|TRBJ2-5
TGTGCCACCAGCAGCCGGGACTACCAAGAGACCCAGTACTTC
CATSSRDYQETQYF
>-|-|TRBV5-4|TRBJ1-1
TGTGCCAGCAGCTTGACAGGGCGCACTGAAGCTTTCTTT
CASSLTGRTEAFF
>-|TRBD1|TRBV11-2|TRBJ1-6
TGTGCCAGCAGCCTGGGACAGGGGGGTTCACCCCTCCACTTT
CASSLGQGGSPLHF
>few|-|TRBV14|TRBJ1-6
TGTGCCAGCAGCCAAAACAGGCGTTCACCCCTCCACTTT
CASSQNRRSPLHF
>-|-|TRBV19|TRBJ2-2
TGTGCCAGTAGTATAGAAGGGCGGGGTATCATCGGGGAGCTGTTTTTT
CASSIEGRGIIGELFF
>once|TRBD1|TRBV19|TRBJ2-6
TGTGCCAGTAGTATCAGGGGGCCTGGGGCCAACGTCCTGACTTTC
CASSIRGPGANVLTF
>-|-|TRBV29-1|TRBJ1-3
TGCAGCGTTAGTGGCAGACTAGCTGGAAACACCATATATTTT
CSVSGRLAGNTIYF
>-|-|TRBV2|TRBJ2-7
TGTGCCAGCAGTTTAGGGGTCGAGCAGTACTTC
CASSLGVEQYF
>-|TRBD1|TRBV29-1|TRBJ1-1
TGCAGCGTCGCGCCCGGGACAGGGAACACTGAAGCTTTCTTT
CSVAPGTGNTEAFF
>-|-|TRBV5-4|TRBJ2-1
TGTGCCAGCAGCCAGGACTACGGCGGTCACAATGAGCAGTTCTTC
CASSQDYGGHNEQFF
>-|TRBD1|TRBV28|TRBJ1-5
TGTGCCAGCAAGGGGACAGGGGTTCAGCCCCAGCATTTT
CASKGTGVQPQHF
>-|TRBD1|TRBV15|TRBJ2-5
TGTGCCACCAGACCGGGACAGCTTTTCCAAGAGACCCAGTACTTC
CATRPGQLFQETQYF
>-|TRBD1|TRBV27|TRBJ1-1
TGTGCCAGCCTCGAACCGGGACAGGGGAAGAGTACTGAAGCTTTCTTT
CASLEPGQGKSTEAFF
>few|TRBD1|TRBV14|TRBJ2-1
TGTGCCAGCAGGCAGACAGGGATCAATGAGCAGTTCTTC
CASRQTGINEQFF
>-|TRBD1|TRBV20-1|TRBJ1-2
TGCAGTGCGAGTGACAGGGATGGCTACACCTTC
CSASDRDGYTF
>-|TRBD1|TRBV28|TRBJ2-7
TGTGCCAGCAGCTCCAGACAGGGCTACGAGCAGTACTTC
CASSSRQGYEQYF
>-|-|TRBV6-5|TRBJ1-3
TGTGCCAGCAGTTCCTCCCGGGGGTTTGGTGGAAACACCATATATTTT
CASSSSRGFGGNTIYF
>-|TRBD2|TRBV15|TRBJ2-1
TGTGCCACCAGCCAAGTAGTCTTTTCGGGGGGATCCTACAATGAGCAGTTCTTC
CATSQVVFSGGSYNEQFF